The rows below give T cell receptor beta chains drawn from one sample of a study of response to subunit inactivated influenza vaccine. TCRdb passed the RT-PCR reads through MiXCR, listing each CDR3 protein once. The data contain about 610,000 distinct CDR3 sequences, 14% of them singletons. This specimen consisted of PBMCs from blood, obtained 11 to 12 days after vaccination. The origin of the receptors is a man in his forties or fifties who received an inactivated influenza vaccine. CDR3s include the opening cysteine and the closing phenylalanine or tryptophan. The D gene is left open where the match is weak. Expanded clones get a size class; other rows say once, few or many, or leave the size out.

D gene: -; V gene: TRBV20-1; J gene: TRBJ1-6; clone size: few; CDR3 DNA: TGCAGTGCTACTCCCGGAGATAATTCACCCCTCCACTTT; CDR3 protein: CSATPGDNSPLHF
D gene: -; V gene: TRBV6-1; J gene: TRBJ1-2; clone size: -; CDR3 DNA: TGTGCCAGCAGTGAAGGCTGGGTAGCAAACAACTATGGCTACACCTTC; CDR3 protein: CASSEGWVANNYGYTF
D gene: TRBD2; V gene: TRBV24-1; J gene: TRBJ2-3; clone size: few; CDR3 DNA: TGTGCCACCAGTGATTCCTCTAGCGGGAACACAGATACGCAGTATTTT; CDR3 protein: CATSDSSSGNTDTQYF
D gene: TRBD1; V gene: TRBV4-3; J gene: TRBJ2-2; clone size: -; CDR3 DNA: TGCGCCAGCAGCCAAGATTGGGGGACAGAAGTTAACACCGGGGAGCTGTTTTTT; CDR3 protein: CASSQDWGTEVNTGELFF
D gene: TRBD1; V gene: TRBV20-1; J gene: TRBJ2-4; clone size: -; CDR3 DNA: TGCAGTGCTTCGGACAGGGGGCGATTTATTCAGTACTTC; CDR3 protein: CSASDRGRFIQYF
D gene: -; V gene: TRBV20-1; J gene: TRBJ2-1; clone size: few; CDR3 DNA: TGCAGCTGGAAGGGCTCCTACAATGAGCAGTTCTTC; CDR3 protein: CSWKGSYNEQFF
D gene: TRBD1; V gene: TRBV6-2/TRBV6-3; J gene: TRBJ1-5; clone size: -; CDR3 DNA: TGTGCCAGCAGCCTTGTCACAGGGGGCTTGGATCAGCCCCAGCATTTT; CDR3 protein: CASSLVTGGLDQPQHF
D gene: -; V gene: TRBV4-3; J gene: TRBJ2-1; clone size: few; CDR3 DNA: TGCGCCAGCAGCCAAGATCTTGCGGAGAGATCCTACAATGAGCAGTTCTTC; CDR3 protein: CASSQDLAERSYNEQFF
D gene: -; V gene: TRBV12-3/TRBV12-4; J gene: TRBJ1-5; clone size: -; CDR3 DNA: TGTGCCAGCAGTGCTACAGGGATTCTAGGTCAGCCCCAGCATTTT; CDR3 protein: CASSATGILGQPQHF
D gene: TRBD1; V gene: TRBV29-1; J gene: TRBJ1-1; clone size: few; CDR3 DNA: TGCAGCGTGGAACAGGGGGCGATGAACACTGAAGCTTTCTTT; CDR3 protein: CSVEQGAMNTEAFF
D gene: -; V gene: TRBV29-1; J gene: TRBJ2-1; clone size: -; CDR3 DNA: TGCAGCGTCACGGGGGGCAGCTCCTACAATGAGCAGTTCTTC; CDR3 protein: CSVTGGSSYNEQFF
D gene: -; V gene: TRBV11-2; J gene: TRBJ2-1; clone size: once; CDR3 DNA: TGTGCCAGCAGCCCGTTCCGGGACCCAGGTGGTAATGAGCAGTTCTTC; CDR3 protein: CASSPFRDPGGNEQFF
D gene: TRBD1; V gene: TRBV6-2/TRBV6-3; J gene: TRBJ2-5; clone size: few; CDR3 DNA: TGTGCCAGCACCCGACACTCCGGGACAGAAGAGACCCAGTACTTT; CDR3 protein: CASTRHSGTEETQYF
D gene: TRBD1; V gene: TRBV4-2; J gene: TRBJ2-5; clone size: many; CDR3 DNA: TGTGCCAGCAGCCAGGGACAGAAAGAAACCCAGTACTTC; CDR3 protein: CASSQGQKETQYF
D gene: TRBD1; V gene: TRBV7-6; J gene: TRBJ1-3; clone size: -; CDR3 DNA: TGTGCCAGCAGCTCCGGGACAGGGAAAACAACCATATATTTT; CDR3 protein: CASSSGTGKTTIYF
D gene: -; V gene: TRBV7-2; J gene: TRBJ1-4; clone size: few; CDR3 DNA: TGTGCCAGCAGCCCCGGGTTTAATGAAAAACTGTTTTTT; CDR3 protein: CASSPGFNEKLFF
D gene: TRBD1; V gene: TRBV11-2; J gene: TRBJ1-1; clone size: -; CDR3 DNA: TGTGCCAGCAGCTTTCTAGCGACAGGGGCTGAAGCTTTCTTT; CDR3 protein: CASSFLATGAEAFF
D gene: TRBD1; V gene: TRBV15; J gene: TRBJ2-5; clone size: -; CDR3 DNA: TGTGCCACCAGCAGAGTGGGAGGGACAGGGTCCCAGTACTTC; CDR3 protein: CATSRVGGTGSQYF
D gene: TRBD1; V gene: TRBV20-1; J gene: TRBJ2-7; clone size: -; CDR3 DNA: TGCAGTGCTTTAACAGGGGGGTCCTCCTACGAGCAGTACTTC; CDR3 protein: CSALTGGSSYEQYF
D gene: -; V gene: TRBV10-3; J gene: TRBJ2-2; clone size: few; CDR3 DNA: TGTGCCATCAGGCCCCGGGGTGAGGACGGGGAGCTGTTTTTT; CDR3 protein: CAIRPRGEDGELFF
D gene: -; V gene: TRBV2; J gene: TRBJ1-3; clone size: few; CDR3 DNA: TGTGCCAGCAGTGAACGGCAGCTATCTGGAAACACCATATATTTT; CDR3 protein: CASSERQLSGNTIYF
D gene: -; V gene: TRBV7-2; J gene: TRBJ2-7; clone size: -; CDR3 DNA: TGTGCCAGCAGCTTATCGGGAAGCTTCGGCTACGAGCAGTACTTC; CDR3 protein: CASSLSGSFGYEQYF
D gene: -; V gene: TRBV6-5; J gene: TRBJ1-1; clone size: -; CDR3 DNA: TGTGCCAGCAGTTACTCGGGGGCAGACACTGAAGCTTTCTTT; CDR3 protein: CASSYSGADTEAFF
D gene: TRBD1; V gene: TRBV7-2; J gene: TRBJ1-1; clone size: -; CDR3 DNA: TGTGCCAGCAGTAACAGGGGGGCCGTTAATGAAGCTTTCTTT; CDR3 protein: CASSNRGAVNEAFF
D gene: -; V gene: TRBV7-9; J gene: TRBJ2-6; clone size: few; CDR3 DNA: TGTGCCGGGAGGTCGAGCTCTGGGGCCAACGTCCTGACTTTC; CDR3 protein: CAGRSSSGANVLTF
D gene: -; V gene: TRBV7-8; J gene: TRBJ2-7; clone size: few; CDR3 DNA: TGTGCCAGCAGCTTTTCCGCGGGGACCGCTTACGAGCAGTACTTC; CDR3 protein: CASSFSAGTAYEQYF
D gene: TRBD1; V gene: TRBV10-3; J gene: TRBJ2-7; clone size: many; CDR3 DNA: TGTGCCATCAGTGAACAGGGGATTGCCTACGAGCAGTACTTC; CDR3 protein: CAISEQGIAYEQYF
D gene: -; V gene: TRBV7-2; J gene: TRBJ2-3; clone size: many; CDR3 DNA: TGTGCCAGCAGCTCCGAGTTAACAGATACGCAGTATTTT; CDR3 protein: CASSSELTDTQYF
D gene: -; V gene: TRBV20-1; J gene: TRBJ1-6; clone size: -; CDR3 DNA: TGCAGTGCTTTACTAACAGGGCAGAATTCACCCCTCCACTTT; CDR3 protein: CSALLTGQNSPLHF
D gene: -; V gene: TRBV7-2; J gene: TRBJ2-7; clone size: few; CDR3 DNA: TGTGCCAGCAGCTTGAACAGGGTCCTCCGTATGAATGTCGAGCAGTACTTC; CDR3 protein: CASSLNRVLRMNVEQYF